Following are 25 T cell receptor beta chains from one sample sequenced in a study of OX40 agonist ivuxolimab in advanced cancers. Produced via immunoSEQ multiplex PCR; TCRdb's table is partial and in-frame only. The data contain around 56,000 clones, more than 75% of them seen just once; the ten biggest clones take up less than 1.1%. Sequenced material: CD4+ or CD8+ T cells sorted from blood, taken in a trial of the OX40 agonist ivuxolimab. The origin of the receptors is an adult with an advanced solid tumor such as melanoma, head and neck, liver or kidney cancer.

This chain joins TRBV18 and TRBJ1-4; D gene ambiguous. The V and J ends lost 3 bases and 8 bases respectively, with 13 bases between them. Germline V gives CDR1 KGHSH, CDR2 LQKENI. This CDR3 region has 14 residues. The CDR3 DNA is TGTGCCAGCTCACCTCGGCACCCCGGGGAAAAACTGTTTTTT. Translating it yields CASSPRHPGEKLFF.

This clone has a single count. The chain is built from TRBV6-1 and TRBJ1-2; the D gene is possibly TRBD1 (6 bases). Germline V gene data show CDR1 as MNHNS and CDR2 as SASEGT. There are 18 residues in the CDR3. The V and J ends lost 2 bases and 1 base respectively, with 20 bases between them. This CDR3 reads CASSEQGGGPRINYGYTF. CDR3 bases: TGTGCCAGCAGTGAACAAGGGGGGGGGCCACGCATTAACTATGGCTACACCTTC.

The chain carries TRBV11-2 and TRBJ2-1; a possible D gene is TRBD2 (5 bases). V was pared by 3 bases and J by 10 bases, with 16 bases between. This CDR3 is 14 amino acids long. The germline V gene has CDR1 SGHAT and CDR2 FQNNGV. The CDR3 nucleotides are TGTGCCAGCAGCTTGGAAAGCGGACTGAAGGAGCAGTTCTTC. Its protein product is CASSLESGLKEQFF.

This rearrangement joins TRBV7-9 to TRBJ1-4; 10 positions agree with TRBD1. From germline, CDR1 is SEHNR and CDR2 FQNEAQ (reference sequence). The V gene end was trimmed by 3 bases and the J gene end by 7 bases; junction bases not matched to a gene: 2. The CDR3 extends over 14 amino acids. DNA for the CDR3: TGTGCCAGCAGCTTGACAGGGGGCTTTGAAAAACTGTTTTTT. It yields the protein CASSLTGGFEKLFF.

V is TRBV6-1 and J is TRBJ1-1; D is uncertain. Trimming took 8 bases from V and 5 from J, leaving 12 bases between them. The CDR3 consists of 12 residues. Germline V gene sequence: CDR1 MNHNS, CDR2 SASEGT. CDR3 sequence reads: CASLLGGTEAFF. The CDR3 DNA reads TGTGCCAGCCTTTTAGGAGGAACTGAAGCTTTCTTT.

Only one count was recorded for this clone. The chain recombines TRBV27 with TRBJ2-1; 9 bases map to TRBD1. V was clipped by 5 bases and J by 8 bases; unmatched bases: 7. The CDR3 is 14 residues long. Per germline, CDR1 MNHEY and CDR2 SMNVEV (reference sequence). The CDR3: CASSPPDRGDEQFF. In DNA form, the CDR3 reads TGTGCCAGCAGTCCACCGGACAGGGGCGATGAGCAGTTCTTC.

J is TRBJ2-1 and V is TRBV11-3; D may be TRBD1 or TRBD2 (5 bases each). Germline lookup yields CDR1 SGHNT and CDR2 YENEEA. Trimming took 5 bases from V and 8 from J, leaving 10 bases between them. This CDR3 is 12 amino acids long. CDR3 region: CASSREGDEQFF. The CDR3 DNA sequence: TGTGCCAGCAGCCGGGAAGGGGATGAGCAGTTCTTC.

This chain joins TRBV6-6 and TRBJ2-5, with unresolved D. With 2 bases removed from V and 9 bases from J, the gap between germline ends came to 13 bases. The germline V gene has CDR1 MNHNY and CDR2 SVGAGI (reference sequence). The CDR3 loop spans 13 amino acids. The CDR3, as DNA: TGTGCCAGCAGTTACCCACTGACCGGGTCCCAGTACTTC. Translation: CASSYPLTGSQYF.

The CDR3 DNA reads TGTGCCAGCAGCTTAGCGAGTAGGAAAGGACAGGGGCTGAGAAACATTCAGTACTTC. This translates into CASSLASRKGQGLRNIQYF. The V gene is TRBV7-8, the J gene TRBJ2-4, with 9 bases lining up with TRBD1. The germline gives CDR1 SGHVS, CDR2 FQNEAQ. The trim removed 0 bases at V and 6 bases at J, leaving 15 bases unmatched. This CDR3 has 19 residues.

This CDR3 is CASRLERKGGEKLFF. CDR3 nucleotides: TGCGCCAGCCGTTTGGAACGGAAAGGAGGTGAAAAACTGTTTTTT. V usage is TRBV4-1 and J usage is TRBJ1-4; D not resolved. There are 15 residues in the CDR3. Germline-derived CDR1 and CDR2 are MGHRA and YSYEKL. V was cut by 8 bases and J by 7 bases, with 20 bases left in between.

V is TRBV5-1 and J is TRBJ2-7; 11 positions match TRBD2. The length of the CDR3 is 14 residues. Germline lookup yields CDR1 SGHRS and CDR2 YFSETQ. V shed 4 bases and J 3 bases; nucleotides not matched to a gene: 3. The CDR3, as DNA: TGCGCCAGCAGCCAAACTAGCGGGAGCTACGAGCAGTACTTC. As protein: CASSQTSGSYEQYF.

This chain connects TRBV28 to TRBJ1-5, with D unclear. V lost 3 bases and J lost 5, with 5 bases in between. This CDR3 spans 12 amino acids. In germline, CDR1 is MDHEN, CDR2 SYDVKM. The CDR3 coding sequence is TGTGCCAGCAGTTTTCTCGATCAGCCCCAGCATTTT. Translation: CASSFLDQPQHF.

This rearrangement joins TRBV18 to TRBJ1-1; D is undetermined. The CDR3 is 14 residues long. Trimming pared 1 base from V and 0 bases from J, leaving 6 bases between. Germline assignment: CDR1 KGHSH and CDR2 LQKENI. Here the CDR3 reads CASSPQEMNTEAFF. In nucleotides, the CDR3 is TGTGCCAGCTCACCACAGGAGATGAACACTGAAGCTTTCTTT.

V usage is TRBV11-2 and J usage is TRBJ1-1; D gene ambiguous. V lost 4 bases to trimming and J lost 2 bases, with 11 bases between them. Germline CDR1 SGHAT, CDR2 FQNNGV. CDR3 length: 14 residues. Here the CDR3 DNA reads TGTGCCAGCAGCTCTCCTCGGGGTAACACTGAAGCTTTCTTT. Amino acid sequence: CASSSPRGNTEAFF.

CDR3 DNA: TGTGCCAGCCGTCCTCCGGAGGGCCCTCGAGAGCAGTACTTC. Translation gives CASRPPEGPREQYF. The rearrangement uses TRBV28 and TRBJ2-7; D may be TRBD2 (6 bases). The CDR3 sequence is 14 residues long. Trimming cost V 8 bases and J 7 bases, with 21 bases left between them. Germline V gives CDR1 MDHEN, CDR2 SYDVKM.

The gene calls are TRBV28 and TRBJ1-1; D is ambiguous. CDR1 is MDHEN and CDR2 is SYDVKM in the germline V gene. This CDR3 region has 12 residues. Deletions cut 7 bases from V and 5 bases from J, with 11 bases between. In DNA, the CDR3 is TGTGCCAGCAAAGTGACTCGGACTGAAGCTTTCTTT. Amino acid sequence: CASKVTRTEAFF.

This clone appeared a single time. V and J are TRBV28 and TRBJ2-1; 8 bases map to TRBD2. J gave up 4 bases and V 3 bases, and 14 bases lay outside the gene matches. From germline, CDR1 is MDHEN and CDR2 SYDVKM. The CDR3 extends over 18 amino acids. CDR3 sequence (DNA): TGTGCCAGCAGTTTTAACGCGGGAGGATTGGGGGGGTACAATGAGCAGTTCTTC. Protein: CASSFNAGGLGGYNEQFF.

This sequence joins TRBV27 and TRBJ2-7; 7 positions match TRBD2. This CDR3 has 14 residues. After removal of 3 bases from V and 2 bases from J, the junction contained 4 bases not matched to a gene. Germline V gene data show CDR1 as MNHEY and CDR2 as SMNVEV (reference sequence). CDR3 coding DNA: TGTGCCAGCAGTTTTGCCCGGGAGGCCTACGAGCAGTACTTC. Encoded protein: CASSFAREAYEQYF.

This clone was seen a handful of times. This rearrangement joins TRBV15 to TRBJ1-2, with TRBD1 matching over 7 bases. Trimming took 2 bases from V and 2 from J; bases not matched to a gene: 2. The germline gives CDR1 LNHNV, CDR2 YYDKDF (reference sequence). This CDR3 region has 14 residues. Written as DNA, the CDR3 is TGTGCCACCAGCAGACTACAGGGGAACTATGGCTACACCTTC. Translating it yields CATSRLQGNYGYTF.

The rearrangement uses TRBV19 and TRBJ1-2; D ambiguous. Germline lookup yields CDR1 LNHDA and CDR2 SQIVND (reference sequence). V lost 7 bases to trimming and J lost 8 bases, with 29 bases between them. The CDR3 runs 17 residues. CDR3 region: CASTLLAGSNHYRGYTF. The CDR3 DNA sequence: TGTGCCAGTACCCTCCTGGCAGGCTCCAATCATTATCGGGGCTACACCTTC.

This clone is a singleton in its sample. This rearrangement joins TRBV10-3 to TRBJ1-1, with 8 bases that match TRBD1. Germline V lookup: CDR1 ENHRY, CDR2 SYGVKD. This CDR3 comprises 14 residues. J was trimmed by 1 base and V by 6 bases; bases with no gene match: 4. The CDR3 DNA reads as TGTGCCATCAGGTCCGGGACAGGGAACACTGAAGCTTTCTTT. The encoded protein is CAIRSGTGNTEAFF.

The rearrangement joins TRBV6-5 to TRBJ1-4; 8 nucleotides agree with TRBD1. This CDR3 is 14 amino acids long. The V and J ends lost 6 bases and 8 bases, in that order; junction bases with no gene match: 8. The germline V gene encodes CDR1 MNHEY and CDR2 SVGAGI. DNA for the CDR3: TGTGCCAGCAGCCGGCGACAGGGGAACGAAAAACTGTTTTTT. Translation gives CASSRRQGNEKLFF.

The V and J genes are TRBV19 and TRBJ2-5; the match to TRBD2 covers 7 bases. Unmatched junction bases numbered 4, after V lost 9 bases and J lost 0 bases. The CDR3 extends over 13 amino acids. The germline V gene has CDR1 LNHDA and CDR2 SQIVND (reference sequence). The CDR3 coding sequence is TGTGCCAGCGCTAGCGGCCACCAAGAGACCCAGTACTTC. Translating it yields CASASGHQETQYF.

The gene calls are TRBV21-1 and TRBJ2-3. TRBV21-1 is classified as a pseudogene. This CDR3 has 15 amino acids. The CDR3 coding sequence is TGTGCCAGCAGCAGGGGTACACGCAGCACAGATACGCAGTATTTT. Translated, it gives CASSRGTRSTDTQYF.

The V and J genes are TRBV7-6 and TRBJ2-4, with 12 nucleotides matching TRBD2. The CDR3 covers 16 residues. CDR1 SGHVS and CDR2 FNYEAQ come from the germline V gene. V dropped 5 bases and J dropped 1; count of bases not matched to a gene: 3. The CDR3 is CASSQTSGGAKNIQYF. CDR3 sequence (DNA): TGTGCCAGCAGCCAAACTAGCGGGGGGGCCAAAAACATTCAGTACTTC. Using reference TRBV7-6 and TRBJ2-4 for the parts outside the CDR3, the full variable domain is GAGVSQSPRYKVTKRGQDVALRCDPISGHVSLYWYRQALGQGPEFLTYFNYEAQQDKSGLPNDRFSAERPEGSISTLTIQRTEQRDSAMYRCASSQTSGGAKNIQYFGAGTRLSVL.